Described below is a single T cell receptor (beta chain) sequence and its context. Its matching antigen is unknown. The sample belongs to a study of cytomegalovirus exposure and HLA in healthy donors. Data came from immunoSEQ multiplex PCR; TCRdb stores just in-frame clones and leaves some out. In the table there are 98,000 or so clones, roughly 88% of which are singletons. Germline V gene lookup returns CDR1 SGDLS and CDR2 YYNGEE. The CDR3 runs 13 residues. The V and J ends lost 3 bases and 6 bases respectively, with 12 bases between them. Study results and limitations: Specificity for CMV antigens was confirmed in vitro for a few of the CMV-associated chains.

Sequenced: PBMCs. This TCR was recovered from a woman between 18 and 30 years old in good health and CMV-seronegative. The rearrangement links TRBV9 to TRBJ1-2; D may be TRBD1 (5 bases). CDR3 sequence reads: CASSALSGNGYTF. Here the CDR3 DNA reads TGTGCCAGCAGCGCGCTATCAGGGAATGGCTACACCTTC.